This TCR beta chain derives from a study of cytotoxic CD8 clonotypes in ibrutinib-treated CLL. This clone appeared a few times. The CDR3 runs to 12 residues. V lost 5 bases to trimming and J lost 4 bases, with 9 bases between them. The V gene's germline CDR1 is MNHEY and CDR2 SMNVEV (reference sequence). Sequenced by immunoSEQ multiplex PCR; TCRdb stores in-frame clones only, minus some. This sample has about 150,000 clones, with around three quarters found just once. The origin of this receptor is a human donor with chronic lymphocytic leukemia. The source was PBMCs, collected after 12 months of ibrutinib treatment. V is TRBV27 and J is TRBJ2-7; a weak D match, TRBD1 (6 bases). The CDR3 region has the DNA TGTGCCAGCAGTCCACAGGGTTACGAGCAGTACTTC. Translating it yields CASSPQGYEQYF.